The present T cell receptor (beta chain) was sequenced within a study of monozygotic twins with inflammatory bowel disease. Blood (2.5 ml) was collected from every donor individually. The CDR3 sequence is 14 residues long. Germline values: CDR1 MNHEY, CDR2 SMNVEV (reference sequence). Each sample had eight separate cDNA synthesis reactions. After re-calling the 5' RACE reads, TCRdb lists one entry per CDR3 protein, DNA absent. Across fewer than 550,000 distinct CDR3 sequences, the top ten clones capture around 2.5% of the sample. The sample taken for sequencing was blood. The origin of this receptor is a human donor with ulcerative colitis or Crohn's disease, or a healthy co-twin of an affected twin (not recorded which). This chain joins TRBV27 and TRBJ1-5. The CDR3 sequence: CASSDSGVKQPQHF.